This record looks at one TCR beta chain sequence and its context. The data were obtained in a study of PD-L1 blockade in urothelial cancer. On the study more broadly: Median T cell yield per blood sample was about 150,000 cells.

The protocol was immunoSEQ multiplex PCR, while the TCRdb copy is restricted to in-frame clones and leaves out a portion. Of nearly 50,000 clones in the sample, approximately 86% were seen once. CDR1 and CDR2 from the germline V gene are SGHTS and YDEGEE. The CDR3 has 16 residues. V was pared by 2 bases and J by 4 bases, with 8 bases of the junction left unmatched. Time point described: peripheral blood 6 weeks after treatment start. This chain joins TRBV5-8 and TRBJ2-1; 8 bases match TRBD2. This receptor was identified in a man aged 50 or older with urothelial cancer. The sample consisted of PBMCs, taken around atezolizumab (anti-PD-L1) treatment. CDR3 protein: CASSLIGGDWYNEQFF. CDR3 DNA sequence: TGTGCCAGCAGCTTAATCGGGGGGGACTGGTACAATGAGCAGTTCTTC.